This TCR beta chain was obtained from a study of blood T cell dynamics during melanoma immunotherapy. Time point given: week 3, after first cycle of checkpoint inhibitor. Memory T cells counted as immune-effector cells when CD3+ CD4- CD8+ CD45RA- CD45RO-high CD27- CCR7-. No patient had earlier systemic cancer treatment, concurrent immunosuppressants, or another active cancer. This CDR3 is 13 amino acids long. CDR1 is MNHNY and CDR2 is SVGAGI in the germline V gene (reference sequence). V was clipped by 6 bases and J by 11 bases, with 17 bases between them. Notes on the study in general: The study could not tell melanoma-specific clones from general immune activation. Cell-free DNA CDR3 sequences most resembled the immune-effector CD8+ subset, which was also most clonal.

On this clone: Its target is unknown.

Here immunoSEQ multiplex PCR was the method, and the copy in TCRdb shows in-frame clones only, minus some. This sample yields more than 850 clones, of which approximately 75% are seen a single time; approximately 15% belongs to the top ten. The sequence was obtained from a human donor with melanoma. The J gene is TRBJ1-5, the V gene TRBV6-6, with D tentatively TRBD1 (5 bases). Sequences were derived from CD8+ T cells from blood, sampled from a patient treated with checkpoint blockade. The CDR3 region is CASSPGPVVSQHF. CDR3 bases: TGTGCCAGCAGCCCGGGACCTGTCGTGTCCCAGCATTTT.